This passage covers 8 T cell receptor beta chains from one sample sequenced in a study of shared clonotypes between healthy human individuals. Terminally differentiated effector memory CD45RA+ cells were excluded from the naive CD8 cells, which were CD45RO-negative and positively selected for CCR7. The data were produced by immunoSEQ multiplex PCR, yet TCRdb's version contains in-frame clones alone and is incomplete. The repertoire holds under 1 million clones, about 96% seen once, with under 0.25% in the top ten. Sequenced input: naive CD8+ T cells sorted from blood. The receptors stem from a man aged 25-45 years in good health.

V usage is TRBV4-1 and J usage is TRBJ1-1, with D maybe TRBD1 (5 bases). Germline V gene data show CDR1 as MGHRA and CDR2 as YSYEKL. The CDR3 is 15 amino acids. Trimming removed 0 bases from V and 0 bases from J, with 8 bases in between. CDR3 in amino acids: CASSQENRMNTEAFF. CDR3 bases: TGCGCCAGCAGCCAAGAAAACAGGATGAACACTGAAGCTTTCTTT.

CDR3 nucleotides: TGCGCCAGCAGCCAGTTTGGGACTAGCGGGAGTATGGAGACCCAGTACTTC. This encodes CASSQFGTSGSMETQYF. The chain joins TRBV5-1 to TRBJ2-5; 14 nucleotides match TRBD2. The CDR3 is 17 amino acids. CDR1 and CDR2 from the germline V gene are SGHRS and YFSETQ. V lost 4 bases to trimming and J lost 5 bases; unmatched junction nucleotides: 10.

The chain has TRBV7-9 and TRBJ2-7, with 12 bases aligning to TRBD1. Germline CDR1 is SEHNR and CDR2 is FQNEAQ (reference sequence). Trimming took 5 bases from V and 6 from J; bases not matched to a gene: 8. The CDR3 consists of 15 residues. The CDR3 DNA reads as TGTGCCAGCAGCCCAACGGGACAGGGGGCTTTCGAGCAGTACTTC. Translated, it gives CASSPTGQGAFEQYF.

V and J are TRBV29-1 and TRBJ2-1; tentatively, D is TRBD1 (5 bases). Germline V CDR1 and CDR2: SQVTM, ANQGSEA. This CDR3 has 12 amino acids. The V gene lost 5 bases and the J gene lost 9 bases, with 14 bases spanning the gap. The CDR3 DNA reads TGCAGCGTTCTTGGGGCCCAAGGTGAGCAGTTCTTC. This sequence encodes CSVLGAQGEQFF.

Here the CDR3 DNA reads TGTGCCAGCAGTTTCGGATTCTACGAGCAGTACTTC. Translated, it gives CASSFGFYEQYF. The V and J genes are TRBV28 and TRBJ2-7; D unclear. Germline V CDR1 and CDR2: MDHEN, SYDVKM. Trimming pared 3 bases from V and 3 bases from J, leaving 6 bases between. The CDR3 contains 12 residues.

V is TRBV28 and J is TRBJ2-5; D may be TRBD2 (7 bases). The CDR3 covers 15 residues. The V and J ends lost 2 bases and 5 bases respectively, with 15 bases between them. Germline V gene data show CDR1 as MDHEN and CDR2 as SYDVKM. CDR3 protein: CASSLGTGGGETQYF. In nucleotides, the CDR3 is TGTGCCAGCAGTTTAGGCACGGGGGGCGGGGAGACCCAGTACTTC.

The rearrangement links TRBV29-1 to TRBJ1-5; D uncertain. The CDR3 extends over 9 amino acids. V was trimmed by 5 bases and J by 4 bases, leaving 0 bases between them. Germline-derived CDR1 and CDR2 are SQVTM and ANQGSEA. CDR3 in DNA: TGCAGCGTTAATCAGCCCCAGCATTTT. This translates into CSVNQPQHF.

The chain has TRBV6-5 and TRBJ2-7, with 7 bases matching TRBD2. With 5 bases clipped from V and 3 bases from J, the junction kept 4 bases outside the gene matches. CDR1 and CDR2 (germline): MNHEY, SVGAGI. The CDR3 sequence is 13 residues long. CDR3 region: CASSPSGIYEQYF. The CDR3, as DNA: TGTGCCAGCAGTCCAAGCGGGATCTACGAGCAGTACTTC.